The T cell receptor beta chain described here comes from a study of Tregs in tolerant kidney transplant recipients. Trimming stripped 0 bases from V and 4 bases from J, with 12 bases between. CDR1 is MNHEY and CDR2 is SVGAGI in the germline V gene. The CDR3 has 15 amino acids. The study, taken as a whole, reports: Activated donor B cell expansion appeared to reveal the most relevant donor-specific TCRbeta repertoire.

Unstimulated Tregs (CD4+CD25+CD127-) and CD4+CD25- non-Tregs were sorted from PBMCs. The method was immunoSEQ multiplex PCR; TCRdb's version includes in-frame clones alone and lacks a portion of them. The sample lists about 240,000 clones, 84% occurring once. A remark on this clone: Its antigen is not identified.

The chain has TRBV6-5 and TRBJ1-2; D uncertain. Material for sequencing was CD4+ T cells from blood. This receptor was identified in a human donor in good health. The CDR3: CASSYSGNSPYGYTF. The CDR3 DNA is TGTGCCAGCAGTTACTCTGGGAACAGTCCCTATGGCTACACCTTC.